These 17 T cell receptor beta chains came from one sample sequenced in a study of blood T cell repertoires in COVID-19. The protocol was immunoSEQ multiplex PCR, while the TCRdb copy is restricted to in-frame clones and leaves out a portion. This table holds 150,000 or so clones, roughly 86% found once. The sequencing input was peripheral blood. Every receptor here comes from a woman between 65 and 79 years old with COVID-19, enrolled during active disease.

The V call is TRBV6-2 or TRBV6-3, the J call TRBJ1-4; tentative D call: TRBD1 (6 bases). The CDR3 has 18 amino acids. Trimming left V 2 bases short and J 2 bases short, with 18 bases between. The germline V gene has CDR1 MNHEY and CDR2 SVGEGT. The CDR3 DNA follows: TGTGCCAGCAGTTACCACCGGGACACCCACCTCACTAATGAAAAACTGTTTTTT. Its protein product is CASSYHRDTHLTNEKLFF.

V gene TRBV16 combines with J gene TRBJ1-3; D may be TRBD1 (5 bases). V gave up 3 bases and J gave up 0 bases, with 6 bases separating them. CDR1 is KGHSY and CDR2 is FQNENV in the germline V gene. This CDR3 spans 14 amino acids. CDR3 in amino acids: CASSHGGSGNTIYF. The CDR3 nucleotides are TGTGCCAGCAGCCACGGGGGCTCTGGAAACACCATATATTTT.

J is TRBJ2-5 and V is TRBV2, with 13 bases matching TRBD2. The CDR3 covers 16 residues. Trimming at V came to 6 bases and at J to 3 bases, leaving 7 bases not matched to a gene. Looked up from germline, CDR1 is SNHLY and CDR2 is FYNNEI. CDR3 residues: CASSERLAGGEETQYF. DNA for the CDR3: TGTGCCAGCAGCGAAAGACTAGCGGGGGGCGAAGAGACCCAGTACTTC.

The gene calls are TRBV30 and TRBJ2-2, with 7 bases identical to TRBD1. There are 13 residues in the CDR3. The germline gives CDR1 GTSNPN, CDR2 SVGIG (reference sequence). The V segment lost 7 bases and the J segment 6 bases; nucleotides outside the gene matches: 8. The CDR3 region has the DNA TGTGCCTCCGGGACAGTAAAACCCGGGGAGCTGTTTTTT. It specifies CASGTVKPGELFF. Full variable domain (rest looked up from reference TRBV30 and TRBJ2-2): SQTIHQWPATLVQPVGSPLSLECTVEGTSNPNLYWYRQAAGRGLQLLFYSVGIGQISSEVPQNLSASRPQDRQFILSSKKLLLSDSGFYLCASGTVKPGELFFGEGSRLTVL.

V and J are TRBV1 and TRBJ2-7; the DNA was not used to check the table's D call, TRBD2. TRBV1 is noted as a pseudogene. This CDR3 is 13 amino acids long. This CDR3 reads CTSSQDWEDEQYF. DNA of the CDR3: TGCACCAGCAGCCAAGATTGGGAGGACGAGCAGTACTTC.

This clone was observed a handful of times. The chain links TRBV7-3 to TRBJ2-3, with 9 positions matching TRBD1. V was pared by 6 bases and J by 3 bases, with 4 bases of the junction left unmatched. The CDR3 loop spans 14 amino acids. From germline, CDR1 is SGHTA and CDR2 FQGTGA. The CDR3 protein is CASSHGQGTDTQYF. The CDR3 region has the DNA TGTGCCAGCAGTCATGGACAGGGGACAGATACGCAGTATTTT.

The chain couples TRBV10-3 to TRBJ1-1, with 7 bases fitting TRBD1. In germline, CDR1 is ENHRY, CDR2 SYGVKD. This CDR3 region has 13 residues. The V segment lost 6 bases and the J segment 8 bases; nucleotides outside the gene matches: 9. The CDR3 DNA sequence: TGTGCCATCAGCGAAAGGGGACAGACAGAAGCTTTCTTT. This gives the protein CAISERGQTEAFF.

This sequence joins TRBV10-2 and TRBJ1-6, with TRBD1 matching over 7 bases. The CDR3 totals 14 residues. V shed 6 bases and J 7 bases; nucleotides not matched to a gene: 6. Germline V gene lookup returns CDR1 WSHSY and CDR2 SAAADI. CDR3 coding DNA: TGCGCCAGCAGGGCGGGACAGTCAAATTCACCCCTCCACTTT. It translates to CASRAGQSNSPLHF.

The J gene is TRBJ2-1, the V gene TRBV4-1; weak D call: TRBD2 (5 bases). Germline assignment: CDR1 MGHRA and CDR2 YSYEKL. The CDR3 spans 14 residues. Trimming took 0 bases from V and 7 from J, leaving 10 bases between them. The CDR3 DNA sequence: TGCGCCAGCAGCCAAGAAACGCGGAGGAATGAGCAGTTCTTC. Residues: CASSQETRRNEQFF.

The chain has TRBV5-6 and TRBJ1-2; TRBD1 matches at 10 bases. In germline, CDR1 is SGHDT, CDR2 YYEEEE. CDR3 length: 15 residues. V gave up 4 bases and J gave up 4 bases; unmatched junction bases: 7. Here the CDR3 reads CASSDRDRGAYGYTF. The CDR3 DNA is TGTGCCAGCAGCGACCGGGACAGGGGAGCCTATGGCTACACCTTC.

The V gene is TRBV15, the J gene TRBJ2-5, with D tentatively TRBD2 (6 bases). The CDR3 covers 15 residues. V lost 4 bases to trimming and J lost 4 bases, with 16 bases between them. Germline V lookup: CDR1 LNHNV, CDR2 YYDKDF (reference sequence). The CDR3 DNA sequence: TGTGCCACCAGCACCGCCGGGGGAGGAAGAGAGACCCAGTACTTC. Its protein product is CATSTAGGGRETQYF.

A single count supports this clone. The V call is TRBV28, the J call TRBJ1-5, with D perhaps TRBD1 (5 bases). The CDR3 loop spans 15 amino acids. Germline loops: CDR1 MDHEN, CDR2 SYDVKM. V lost 6 bases and J 0 bases, leaving 12 bases between the germline ends. Here the CDR3 reads CASSFDSDSNQPQHF. For the CDR3, the DNA is TGTGCCAGCAGCTTCGACAGTGATAGCAATCAGCCCCAGCATTTT.

V usage is TRBV10-3 and J usage is TRBJ1-4, with D possibly TRBD1 on 6 matching bases. Germline values: CDR1 ENHRY, CDR2 SYGVKD. V lost 5 bases, J lost 4 bases, and 11 bases lay in between. There are 14 residues in the CDR3. The CDR3 DNA reads as TGTGCCATCAGTCTAGGGGGGGATAATGAAAAACTGTTTTTT. This encodes CAISLGGDNEKLFF.

In its sample, this clone was seen a few times. The chain links TRBV7-9 to TRBJ1-1; D unresolved. Germline V lookup: CDR1 SEHNR, CDR2 FQNEAQ (reference sequence). This CDR3 contains 14 residues. V was clipped by 0 bases and J by 2 bases, with 7 bases between them. DNA for the CDR3: TGTGCCAGCAGCTTAGCTCGGGGTAACACTGAAGCTTTCTTT. Translation: CASSLARGNTEAFF.

The rearrangement joins TRBV5-1 to TRBJ2-3, with D tentatively TRBD1 (6 bases). V dropped 0 bases and J dropped 3 bases, with 11 bases sitting between them. CDR1 and CDR2 from the germline V gene are SGHRS and YFSETQ. The CDR3 extends over 15 amino acids. The CDR3 here is CASSLGGGRTDTQYF. The DNA for the CDR3 is TGCGCCAGCAGCTTGGGTGGGGGCAGGACAGATACGCAGTATTTT.

This clone was detected once. The chain uses TRBV4-2 and TRBJ1-6; D is unresolved. The germline V and J ends were trimmed by 3 bases and 0 bases, with 6 bases remaining between them. The CDR3 consists of 15 residues. In germline, CDR1 is LGHNA, CDR2 YNFKEQ. Here the CDR3 reads CASSQRSSYNSPLHF. DNA for the CDR3: TGTGCCAGCAGCCAGCGGAGCTCCTATAATTCACCCCTCCACTTT.

This chain joins TRBV19 and TRBJ1-2; 7 nucleotides line up with TRBD1. The length of the CDR3 is 14 residues. Trimming took 4 bases from V and 3 from J; bases not matched to a gene: 5. CDR1 and CDR2 from the germline V gene are LNHDA and SQIVND (reference sequence). In DNA, the CDR3 is TGTGCCAGTAGTACCCGTACAGGGGACTATGGCTACACCTTC. Translated: CASSTRTGDYGYTF.